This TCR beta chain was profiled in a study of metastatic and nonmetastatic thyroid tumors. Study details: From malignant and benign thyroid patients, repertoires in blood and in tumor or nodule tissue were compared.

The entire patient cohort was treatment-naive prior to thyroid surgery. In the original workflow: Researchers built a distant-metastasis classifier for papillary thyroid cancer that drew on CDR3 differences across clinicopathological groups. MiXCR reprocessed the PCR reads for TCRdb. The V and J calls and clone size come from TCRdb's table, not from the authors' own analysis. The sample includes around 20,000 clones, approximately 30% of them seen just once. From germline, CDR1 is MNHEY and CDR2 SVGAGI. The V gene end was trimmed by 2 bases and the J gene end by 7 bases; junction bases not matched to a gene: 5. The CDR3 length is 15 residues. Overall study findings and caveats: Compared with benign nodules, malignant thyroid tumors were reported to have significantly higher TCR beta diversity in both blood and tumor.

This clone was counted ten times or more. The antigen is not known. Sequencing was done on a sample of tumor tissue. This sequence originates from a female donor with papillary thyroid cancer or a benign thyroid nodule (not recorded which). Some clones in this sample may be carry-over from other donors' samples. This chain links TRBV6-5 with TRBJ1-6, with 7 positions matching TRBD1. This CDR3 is CASSYGGQTNSPLHF. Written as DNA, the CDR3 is TGTGCCAGCAGTTACGGGGGACAGACCAATTCACCCCTCCACTTT.